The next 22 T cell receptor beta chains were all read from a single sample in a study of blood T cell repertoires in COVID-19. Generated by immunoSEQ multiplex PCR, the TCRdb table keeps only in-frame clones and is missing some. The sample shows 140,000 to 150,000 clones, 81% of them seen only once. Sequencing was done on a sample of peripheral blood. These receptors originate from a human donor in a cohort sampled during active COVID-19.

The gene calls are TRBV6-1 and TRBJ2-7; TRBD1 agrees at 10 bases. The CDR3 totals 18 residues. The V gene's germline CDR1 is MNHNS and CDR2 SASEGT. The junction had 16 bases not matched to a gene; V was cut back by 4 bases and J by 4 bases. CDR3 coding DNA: TGTGCCAGCAGTGGGGCGAGGGGAGCGGGACAGGGGTTTTACGAGCAGTACTTC. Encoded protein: CASSGARGAGQGFYEQYF.

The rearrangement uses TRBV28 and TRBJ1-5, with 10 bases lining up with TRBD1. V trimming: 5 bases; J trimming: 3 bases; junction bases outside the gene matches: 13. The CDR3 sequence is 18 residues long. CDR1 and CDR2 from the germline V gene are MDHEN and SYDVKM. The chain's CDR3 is CASSLTPRGTGANQPQHF. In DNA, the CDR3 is TGTGCCAGCAGTCTCACCCCTCGCGGGACAGGGGCCAATCAGCCCCAGCATTTT.

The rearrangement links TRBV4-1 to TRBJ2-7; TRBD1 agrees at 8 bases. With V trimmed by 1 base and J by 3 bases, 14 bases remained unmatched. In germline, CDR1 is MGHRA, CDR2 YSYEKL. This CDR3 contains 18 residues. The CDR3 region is CASSQGEADRAYYYEQYF. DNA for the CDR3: TGCGCCAGCAGCCAAGGCGAGGCGGACAGGGCCTACTACTACGAGCAGTACTTC.

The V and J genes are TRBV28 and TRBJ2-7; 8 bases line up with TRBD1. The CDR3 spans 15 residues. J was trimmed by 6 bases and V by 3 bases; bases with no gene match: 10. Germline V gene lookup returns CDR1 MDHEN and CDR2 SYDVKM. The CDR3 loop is CASSFCRQGACEQYF. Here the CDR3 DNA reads TGTGCCAGCAGTTTTTGTCGCCAGGGGGCCTGCGAGCAGTACTTC.

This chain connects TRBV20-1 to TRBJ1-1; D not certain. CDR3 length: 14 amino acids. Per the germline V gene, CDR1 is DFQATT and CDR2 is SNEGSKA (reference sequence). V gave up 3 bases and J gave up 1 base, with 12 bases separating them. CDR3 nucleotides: TGCAGTGCTAGTATACACCTCAGGAACACTGAAGCTTTCTTT. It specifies CSASIHLRNTEAFF.

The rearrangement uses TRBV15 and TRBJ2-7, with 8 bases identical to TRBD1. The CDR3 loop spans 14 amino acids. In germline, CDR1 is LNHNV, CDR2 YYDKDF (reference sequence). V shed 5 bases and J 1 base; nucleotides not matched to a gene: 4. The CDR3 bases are TGTGCCACCAGCCCTCGGACAGGGTCCTACGAGCAGTACTTC. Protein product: CATSPRTGSYEQYF.

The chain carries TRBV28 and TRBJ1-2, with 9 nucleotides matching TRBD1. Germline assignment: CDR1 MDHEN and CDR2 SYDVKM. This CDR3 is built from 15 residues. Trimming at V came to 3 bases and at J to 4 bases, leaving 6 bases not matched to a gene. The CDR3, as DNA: TGTGCCAGCAGTTTCATCGGGACAGGGCTCTATGGCTACACCTTC. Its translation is CASSFIGTGLYGYTF.

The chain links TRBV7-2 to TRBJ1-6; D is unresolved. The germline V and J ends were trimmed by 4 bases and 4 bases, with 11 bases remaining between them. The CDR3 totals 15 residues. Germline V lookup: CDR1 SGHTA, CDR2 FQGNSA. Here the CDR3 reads CASSSRGQYNSPLHF. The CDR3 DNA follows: TGTGCCAGCAGCTCTAGAGGGCAGTATAATTCACCCCTCCACTTT.

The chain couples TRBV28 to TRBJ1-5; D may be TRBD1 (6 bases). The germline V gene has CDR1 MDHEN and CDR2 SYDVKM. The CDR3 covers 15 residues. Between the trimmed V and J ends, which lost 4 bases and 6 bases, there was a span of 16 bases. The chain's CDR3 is CASSSQGFVGQPQHF. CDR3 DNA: TGTGCCAGCAGTTCACAGGGATTCGTGGGTCAGCCCCAGCATTTT.

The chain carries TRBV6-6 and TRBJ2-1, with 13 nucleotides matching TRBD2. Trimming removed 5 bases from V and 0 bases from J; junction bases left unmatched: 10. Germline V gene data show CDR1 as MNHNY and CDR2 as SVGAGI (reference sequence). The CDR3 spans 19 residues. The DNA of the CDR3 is TGTGCCAGCAGTCGACAGGGGAGGACTAGCGGGAGCTCCTACAATGAGCAGTTCTTC. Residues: CASSRQGRTSGSSYNEQFF.

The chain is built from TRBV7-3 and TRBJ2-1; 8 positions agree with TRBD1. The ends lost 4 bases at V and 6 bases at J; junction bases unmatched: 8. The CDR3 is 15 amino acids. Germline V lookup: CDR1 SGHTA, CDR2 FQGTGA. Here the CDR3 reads CASSSRGDRGNEQFF. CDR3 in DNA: TGTGCCAGCAGCTCTCGGGGCGACAGGGGCAATGAGCAGTTCTTC.

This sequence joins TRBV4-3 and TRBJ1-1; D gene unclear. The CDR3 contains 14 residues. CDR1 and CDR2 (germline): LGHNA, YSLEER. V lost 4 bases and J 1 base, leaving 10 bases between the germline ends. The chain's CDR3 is CASSRPGPNTEAFF. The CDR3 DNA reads TGCGCCAGCAGCCGCCCAGGTCCGAACACTGAAGCTTTCTTT.

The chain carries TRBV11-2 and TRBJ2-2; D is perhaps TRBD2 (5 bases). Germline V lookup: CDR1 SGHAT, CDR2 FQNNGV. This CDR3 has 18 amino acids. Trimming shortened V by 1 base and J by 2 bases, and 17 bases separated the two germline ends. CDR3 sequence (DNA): TGTGCCAGCAGCTTAGGGGATTATTCGGGAACCAACACCGGGGAGCTGTTTTTT. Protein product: CASSLGDYSGTNTGELFF.

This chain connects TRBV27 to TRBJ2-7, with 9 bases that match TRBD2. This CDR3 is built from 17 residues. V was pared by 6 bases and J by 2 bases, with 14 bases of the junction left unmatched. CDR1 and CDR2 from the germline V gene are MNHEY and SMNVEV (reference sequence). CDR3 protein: CASRRELAGSTTYEQYF. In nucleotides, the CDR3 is TGTGCCAGCAGGAGAGAACTAGCGGGTTCTACGACCTACGAGCAGTACTTC.

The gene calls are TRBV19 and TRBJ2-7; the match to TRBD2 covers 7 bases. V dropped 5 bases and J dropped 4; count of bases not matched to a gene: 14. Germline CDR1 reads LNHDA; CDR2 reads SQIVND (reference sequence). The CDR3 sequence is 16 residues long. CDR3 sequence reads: CASSPGGDWGAYEQYF. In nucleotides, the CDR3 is TGTGCCAGTAGTCCGGGGGGTGATTGGGGCGCGTACGAGCAGTACTTC.

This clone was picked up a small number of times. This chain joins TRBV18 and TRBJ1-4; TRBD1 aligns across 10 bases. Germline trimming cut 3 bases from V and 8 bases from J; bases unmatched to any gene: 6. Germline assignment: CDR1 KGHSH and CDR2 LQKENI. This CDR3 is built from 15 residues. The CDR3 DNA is TGTGCCAGCTCACCGCCTGACAGGGGGCGCGAAAAACTGTTTTTT. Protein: CASSPPDRGREKLFF.

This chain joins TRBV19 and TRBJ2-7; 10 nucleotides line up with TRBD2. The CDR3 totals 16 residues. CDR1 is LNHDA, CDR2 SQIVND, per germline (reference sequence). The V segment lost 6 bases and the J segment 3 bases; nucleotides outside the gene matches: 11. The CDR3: CASRDGGLADFYEQYF. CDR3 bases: TGTGCCAGTAGGGACGGAGGACTAGCGGATTTCTACGAGCAGTACTTC. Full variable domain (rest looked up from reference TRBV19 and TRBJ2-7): DGGITQSPKYLFRKEGQNVTLSCEQNLNHDAMYWYRQDPGQGLRLIYYSQIVNDFQKGDIAEGYSVSREKKESFPLTVTSAQKNPTAFYLCASRDGGLADFYEQYFGPGTRLTVT.

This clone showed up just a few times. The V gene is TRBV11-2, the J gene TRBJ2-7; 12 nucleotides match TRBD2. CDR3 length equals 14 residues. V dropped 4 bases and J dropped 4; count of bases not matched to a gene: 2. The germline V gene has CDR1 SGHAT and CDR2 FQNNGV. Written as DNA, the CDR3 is TGTGCCAGCAGCTCTGGGACTAGCGGGTACGAGCAGTACTTC. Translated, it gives CASSSGTSGYEQYF.

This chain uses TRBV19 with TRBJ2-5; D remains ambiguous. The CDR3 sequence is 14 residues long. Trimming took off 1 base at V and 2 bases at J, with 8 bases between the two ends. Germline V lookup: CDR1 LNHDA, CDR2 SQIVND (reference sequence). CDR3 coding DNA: TGTGCCAGTAGTATAGGGGCAGGTCAAGAGACCCAGTACTTC. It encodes CASSIGAGQETQYF.

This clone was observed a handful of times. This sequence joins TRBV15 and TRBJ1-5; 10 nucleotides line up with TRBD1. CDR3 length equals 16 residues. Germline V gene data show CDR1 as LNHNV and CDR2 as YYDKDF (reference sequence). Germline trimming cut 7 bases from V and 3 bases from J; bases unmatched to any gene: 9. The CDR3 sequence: CATNAGTGVPNQPQHF. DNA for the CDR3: TGTGCCACCAACGCCGGGACAGGGGTTCCCAATCAGCCCCAGCATTTT. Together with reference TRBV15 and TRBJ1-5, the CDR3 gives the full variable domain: DAMVIQNPRYQVTQFGKPVTLSCSQTLNHNVMYWYQQKSSQAPKLLFHYYDKDFNNEADTPDNFQSRRPNTSFCFLDIRSPGLGDTAMYLCATNAGTGVPNQPQHFGDGTRLSIL.

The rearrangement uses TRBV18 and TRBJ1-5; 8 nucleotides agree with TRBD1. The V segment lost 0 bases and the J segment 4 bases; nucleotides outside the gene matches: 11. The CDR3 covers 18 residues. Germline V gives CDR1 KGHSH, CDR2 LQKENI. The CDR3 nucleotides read TGTGCCAGCTCACCACCCCGCGGACAGGGAAGTTCAAATCAGCCCCAGCATTTT. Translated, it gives CASSPPRGQGSSNQPQHF.

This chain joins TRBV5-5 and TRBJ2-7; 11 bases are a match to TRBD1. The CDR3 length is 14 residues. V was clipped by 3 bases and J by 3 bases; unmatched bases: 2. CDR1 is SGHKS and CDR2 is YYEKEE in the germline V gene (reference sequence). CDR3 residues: CASSSGQGDYEQYF. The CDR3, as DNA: TGTGCCAGCAGCTCGGGACAGGGGGACTACGAGCAGTACTTC.